A selection of T cell receptor beta chains follows, all from one sample in a study of cytomegalovirus exposure and HLA in healthy donors. Libraries were prepared by immunoSEQ multiplex PCR; TCRdb keeps only in-frame clonotypes and omits some of them. The sample lists 170,000 or so clones, about four fifths seen once, with 1% in the top ten. Sequences were obtained from PBMCs. The receptor source for this set is a woman aged 50 to 60 in good health and CMV-seropositive. CDR3s include the opening cysteine and the closing phenylalanine or tryptophan. D genes are given only for firm matches. A row's size may be missing; if present it is once, few, many or a size class.

v_gene	j_gene	d_gene	abundance	CDR3aa	CDR3nt
TRBV7-2	TRBJ1-2	-	-	CASSSTEFYGYTF	TGTGCCAGCAGCTCGACGGAGTTCTATGGCTACACCTTC
TRBV23-1	TRBJ1-2	TRBD1	few	CASSLPNDRQGGKSYGYTF	TGCGCCAGCAGTCTGCCTAACGATCGACAGGGGGGGAAGAGCTATGGCTACACCTTC
TRBV5-1	TRBJ1-2	-	-	CASSSDNNYGYTF	TGCGCCAGCAGTTCGGACAATAACTATGGCTACACCTTC
TRBV28	TRBJ2-7	-	-	CASSFEAYPYEQYF	TGTGCCAGCAGTTTTGAGGCCTACCCCTACGAGCAGTACTTC
TRBV15	TRBJ2-3	TRBD2	-	CATSRGLAKTDTQYF	TGTGCCACCAGCAGGGGACTAGCGAAGACAGATACGCAGTATTTT
TRBV11-1	TRBJ2-7	-	-	CASSLRGYEQYF	TGTGCCAGCAGCCTGCGGGGCTACGAGCAGTACTTC
TRBV7-2	TRBJ2-1	-	-	CASRDSLYNEQFF	TGTGCCAGCAGGGACTCACTCTACAATGAGCAGTTCTTC
TRBV2	TRBJ2-5	-	-	CASSEALTGMGGSQETQYF	TGTGCCAGCAGTGAAGCGCTTACAGGGATGGGCGGGTCCCAAGAGACCCAGTACTTC
TRBV2	TRBJ1-5	-	few	CASSGQLYSNQPQHF	TGTGCCAGCAGTGGACAGCTCTATAGCAATCAGCCCCAGCATTTT
TRBV6-1	TRBJ1-1	-	few	CASSEEGGAFF	TGTGCCAGCAGTGAAGAGGGAGGAGCTTTCTTT
TRBV4-1	TRBJ1-6	-	few	CASSLRGLDNSPLHF	TGCGCCAGCAGCCTGAGAGGACTCGATAATTCACCCCTCCACTTT
TRBV2	TRBJ1-3	-	few	CASSESSGAGNTIYF	TGTGCCAGCAGTGAATCGTCAGGGGCTGGAAACACCATATATTTT
TRBV5-4	TRBJ2-5	-	few	CASSSDLAISETQYF	TGTGCCAGCAGCTCGGATCTAGCGATTTCAGAGACCCAGTACTTC
TRBV5-1	TRBJ2-1	TRBD2	-	CASKHGGTNEQFF	TGCGCCAGCAAACACGGGGGGACGAATGAGCAGTTCTTC
TRBV9	TRBJ2-7	-	-	CASSVVGTKPGLAWNEQYF	TGTGCCAGCAGCGTAGTCGGTACAAAACCAGGGCTGGCTTGGAACGAGCAGTACTTC
TRBV23-1	TRBJ2-5	TRBD2	once	CASSQWVAGSQYF	TGCGCCAGCAGCCAATGGGTAGCGGGTAGCCAGTACTTC
TRBV7-2	TRBJ1-1	-	-	CASSPQRGRTGGAFF	TGTGCCAGCAGCCCCCAACGGGGACGGACCGGGGGGGCTTTCTTT
TRBV6-9	TRBJ1-5	-	-	CASSDSGAFYQPQHF	TGTGCCAGCAGTGACAGTGGAGCTTTCTATCAGCCCCAGCATTTT
TRBV15	TRBJ1-5	-	-	CATGVGRGSGQPQHF	TGTGCCACCGGAGTGGGGAGAGGGAGTGGTCAGCCCCAGCATTTT
TRBV19	TRBJ2-5	-	-	CASSYGPATGQETQYF	TGTGCCAGTAGTTACGGGCCTGCGACAGGCCAAGAGACCCAGTACTTC
TRBV7-8	TRBJ1-4	-	-	CASSTQGIGDEKLFF	TGTGCCAGCAGCACCCAGGGGATCGGGGATGAAAAACTGTTTTTT
TRBV7-9	TRBJ2-5	TRBD1	-	CASSPDRALGNKQYF	TGTGCCAGCAGCCCGGACAGGGCTCTTGGAAATAAGCAGTACTTC
TRBV14	TRBJ1-4	-	-	CASSQDAVEKLFF	TGTGCCAGCAGCCAAGACGCGGTTGAAAAACTGTTTTTT
TRBV18	TRBJ1-4	-	-	CASSPTAQASNEKLFF	TGTGCCAGCTCACCAACGGCTCAGGCCTCTAATGAAAAACTGTTTTTT